This T cell receptor beta chain was observed in a study of T cell repertoires in cytomegalovirus infection. The ends lost 4 bases at V and 7 bases at J; junction bases unmatched: 9. The germline V gene has CDR1 SEHNR and CDR2 FQNEAQ (reference sequence). CDR3 length: 15 amino acids. TCRdb re-analysed the reads in MiXCR, keeping a single row per CDR3 protein. The sample records almost 550,000 distinct CDR3 sequences, approximately 15% being singletons. This clonotype was found many times. The origin of this receptor is a human donor in good health (CMV status not recorded). Some clones in this sample may be carry-over from other donors' samples. The chain uses TRBV7-9 and TRBJ2-1, with TRBD1 matching over 8 bases. Source material: CD8+ T cells from PBMCs. Here the CDR3 DNA reads TGTGCCAGCAGCTCCTCGCCAGGGGGCAGGAATGAGCAGTTCTTC. Translation gives CASSSSPGGRNEQFF.